These 6 T cell receptor beta chains came from one sample sequenced in a study of blood T cell repertoires in COVID-19. TCRdb's copy holds only in-frame clones and misses some; the assay was immunoSEQ multiplex PCR. This table holds about 280,000 clones, 82% found once. Sequences were obtained from PBMCs or T cells enriched from blood (not recorded which). All receptors come from a man in his forties or fifties who had been exposed to COVID-19.

The rearrangement uses TRBV3-1 (or the pseudogene TRBV3-2) and TRBJ1-5; 7 bases map to TRBD1. CDR3 length: 13 amino acids. Germline loops: CDR1 LGHDT, CDR2 YNNKEL (reference sequence). Trimming took 2 bases from V and 7 from J; bases not matched to a gene: 2. This chain's CDR3 is CASSQQGGQPQHF. The CDR3 DNA sequence: TGTGCCAGCAGCCAACAGGGGGGACAGCCCCAGCATTTT.

The chain uses TRBV9 and TRBJ1-2; TRBD1 aligns across 9 bases. CDR3 size: 14 residues. V shed 0 bases, J shed 8 bases, and the junction held 5 bases outside the gene matches. Per germline, CDR1 SGDLS and CDR2 YYNGEE. The DNA for the CDR3 is TGTGCCAGCAGCGTAGAACAGGGGGCGTCCGGCTACACCTTC. It encodes CASSVEQGASGYTF.

In regard to this clone: Other nucleotide sequences from this sample produce the same CDR3. The chain has TRBV6-4 and TRBJ2-2; D gene unclear. The CDR3 runs 13 residues. The germline CDR1 and CDR2 sequences are MRHNA and SNTAGT. Between the trimmed V and J ends, which lost 4 bases and 1 base, there was a span of 4 bases. CDR3 coding DNA: TGTGCCAGCAGTGGACAGAACACCGGGGAGCTGTTTTTT. As protein: CASSGQNTGELFF.

The chain is built from TRBV2 and TRBJ2-7; D possibly corresponds to TRBD1 (6 bases). Trimming left V 6 bases short and J 1 base short, with 13 bases between. The CDR3 spans 14 residues. Per germline, CDR1 SNHLY and CDR2 FYNNEI. The CDR3 nucleotides read TGTGCCAGCAGGCCCCTGGACAGTTCCTACGAGCAGTACTTC. It is translated as CASRPLDSSYEQYF.

The chain recombines TRBV19 with TRBJ2-2; TRBD1 aligns across 7 bases. The CDR3 covers 14 residues. V trimming: 7 bases; J trimming: 2 bases; junction bases outside the gene matches: 4. The germline V gene encodes CDR1 LNHDA and CDR2 SQIVND (reference sequence). CDR3 nucleotides: TGTGCCAGTATTACAGGGGCCAACACCGGGGAGCTGTTTTTT. Its protein is CASITGANTGELFF.

The J gene is TRBJ1-5, the V gene TRBV2; D gene uncertain. This CDR3 is 12 amino acids long. V was clipped by 10 bases and J by 5 bases, with 12 bases between them. Germline V gives CDR1 SNHLY, CDR2 FYNNEI. The CDR3 DNA reads TGTGCCACCTCACCGGGGTATCAGCCCCAGCATTTT. Amino acids: CATSPGYQPQHF.